The source of this T cell receptor (beta chain) is a study of a mutant IDH1 vaccine in newly diagnosed glioma. This CDR3 region has 15 residues. Between the trimmed V and J ends, which lost 3 bases and 4 bases, there was a span of 15 bases. CDR1 is SGHTA and CDR2 is FQGNSA in the germline V gene. Sequenced by immunoSEQ multiplex PCR; TCRdb stores in-frame clones only, minus some. The sample includes 35,000 to 45,000 clones, about 83% of them seen just once. As for time point: week 35, safety follow-up. Every vaccination contained 300 ug of the mutant IDH1 20-mer peptide and was paired with topical imiquimod. Concerning this clone itself: Its target is not known.

The J gene is TRBJ2-5, the V gene TRBV7-2; D may be TRBD1 (5 bases). The source of this sequence is a woman aged 50 to 60 with glioma. The specimen comprised PBMCs, sampled from a glioma patient whose treatment included an IDH1 peptide vaccine. The CDR3 nucleotides read TGTGCCAGCAGCTTTCAGGGATCTTTCAGAGAGACCCAGTACTTC. This codes for CASSFQGSFRETQYF.